This T cell receptor beta chain was observed in a study of cytomegalovirus exposure and HLA in healthy donors. In germline, CDR1 is MNHEY, CDR2 SVGAGI. The CDR3 length is 13 residues. The V end was cut by 9 bases, the J end by 0 bases, with 11 bases between. About this clone: As yet, its antigen is unknown.

The PCR used 60 Vbeta and 13 Jbeta primers. The assay was immunoSEQ multiplex PCR, and TCRdb's table has in-frame clones only and misses some. There are around 170,000 clones in the sample; 65% to 85% occur only once, and about 3.8% lies in the top ten. Overall study results and limits: Among TCR sequences, most were rare, though some public TCRs appeared in many donors. Sequencing depth roughly uniform across donors was assumed in presence/absence analyses. No immune exposure information besides CMV serostatus was available. Earlier analysis yielded a pattern in which most TCR beta V segments were productive about 87% or about 30% of the time.

V gene TRBV6-5 combines with J gene TRBJ1-1; TRBD1 might be the D (5 bases). Sequencing was done on a sample of PBMCs. This receptor was obtained from a man between 45 and 60 years old in good health and CMV-seronegative. CDR3 DNA: TGTGCCAGTCAGACAGCGATGAACACTGAAGCTTTCTTT. This translates into CASQTAMNTEAFF.